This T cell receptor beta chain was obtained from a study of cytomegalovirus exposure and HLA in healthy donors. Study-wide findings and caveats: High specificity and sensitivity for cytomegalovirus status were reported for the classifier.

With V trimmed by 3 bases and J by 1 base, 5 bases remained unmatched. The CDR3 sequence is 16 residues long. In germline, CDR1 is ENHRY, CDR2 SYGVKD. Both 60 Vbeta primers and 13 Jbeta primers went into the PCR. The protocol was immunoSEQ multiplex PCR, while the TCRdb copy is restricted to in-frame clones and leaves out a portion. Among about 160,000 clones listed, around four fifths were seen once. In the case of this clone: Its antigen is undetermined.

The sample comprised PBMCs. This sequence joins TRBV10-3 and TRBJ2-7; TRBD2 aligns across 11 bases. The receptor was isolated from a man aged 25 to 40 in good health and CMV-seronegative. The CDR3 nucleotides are TGTGCCATCAGTGATCCGGGACTAGCGGATTCCTACGAGCAGTACTTC. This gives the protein CAISDPGLADSYEQYF.